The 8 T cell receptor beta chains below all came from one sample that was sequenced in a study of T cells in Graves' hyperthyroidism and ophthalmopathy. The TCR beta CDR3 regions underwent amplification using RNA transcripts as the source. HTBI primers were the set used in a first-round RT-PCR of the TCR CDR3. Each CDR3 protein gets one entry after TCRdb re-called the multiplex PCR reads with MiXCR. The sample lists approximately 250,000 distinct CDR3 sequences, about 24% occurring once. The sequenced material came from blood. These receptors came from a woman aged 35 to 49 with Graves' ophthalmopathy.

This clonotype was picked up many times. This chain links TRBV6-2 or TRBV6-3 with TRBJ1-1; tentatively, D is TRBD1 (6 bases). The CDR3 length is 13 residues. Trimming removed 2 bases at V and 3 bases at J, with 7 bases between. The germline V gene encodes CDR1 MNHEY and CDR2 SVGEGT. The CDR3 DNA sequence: TGTGCCAGCAGTTACAGGGGGGACACTGAAGCTTTCTTT. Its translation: CASSYRGDTEAFF.

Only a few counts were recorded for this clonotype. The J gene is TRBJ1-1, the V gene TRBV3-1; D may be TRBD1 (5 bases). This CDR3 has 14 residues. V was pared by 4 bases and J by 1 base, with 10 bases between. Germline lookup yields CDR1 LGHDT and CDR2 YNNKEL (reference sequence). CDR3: CASSPHGANTEAFF. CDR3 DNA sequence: TGTGCCAGCAGCCCCCACGGGGCGAACACTGAAGCTTTCTTT.

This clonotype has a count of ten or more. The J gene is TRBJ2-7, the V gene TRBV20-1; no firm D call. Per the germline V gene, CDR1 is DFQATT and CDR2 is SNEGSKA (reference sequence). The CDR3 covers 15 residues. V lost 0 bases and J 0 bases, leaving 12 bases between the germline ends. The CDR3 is CSAREHGRSSYEQYF. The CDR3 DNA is TGCAGTGCTAGAGAGCACGGACGAAGCTCCTACGAGCAGTACTTC.

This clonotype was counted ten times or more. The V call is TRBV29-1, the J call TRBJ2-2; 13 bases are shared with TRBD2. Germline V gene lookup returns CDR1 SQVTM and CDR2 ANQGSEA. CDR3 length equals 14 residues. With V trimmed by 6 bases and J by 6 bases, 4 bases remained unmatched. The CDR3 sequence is CSVTTSGRAGELFF. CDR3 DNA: TGCAGCGTCACTACTAGCGGGAGGGCCGGGGAGCTGTTTTTT.

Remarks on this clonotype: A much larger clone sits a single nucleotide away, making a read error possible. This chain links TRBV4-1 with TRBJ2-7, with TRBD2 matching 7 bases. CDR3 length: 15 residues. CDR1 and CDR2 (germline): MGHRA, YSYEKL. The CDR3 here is CVSSQGDREAYEQYF. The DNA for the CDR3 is TGCGTCAGCAGCCAAGGAGATCGGGAGGCCTACGAGCAGTACTTC.

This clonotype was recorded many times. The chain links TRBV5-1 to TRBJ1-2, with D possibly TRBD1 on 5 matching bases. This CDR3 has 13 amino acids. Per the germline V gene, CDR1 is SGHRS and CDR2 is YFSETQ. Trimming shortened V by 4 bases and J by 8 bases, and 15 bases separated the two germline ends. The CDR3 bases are TGCGCCAGCAGCGACTCAGGGTCGGGGGGCTACACCTTC. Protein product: CASSDSGSGGYTF.

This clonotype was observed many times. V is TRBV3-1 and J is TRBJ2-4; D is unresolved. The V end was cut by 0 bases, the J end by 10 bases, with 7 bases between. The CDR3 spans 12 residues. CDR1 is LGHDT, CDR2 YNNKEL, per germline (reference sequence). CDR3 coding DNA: TGTGCCAGCAGCCAAGAGAACCGTATTCAGTACTTC. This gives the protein CASSQENRIQYF.

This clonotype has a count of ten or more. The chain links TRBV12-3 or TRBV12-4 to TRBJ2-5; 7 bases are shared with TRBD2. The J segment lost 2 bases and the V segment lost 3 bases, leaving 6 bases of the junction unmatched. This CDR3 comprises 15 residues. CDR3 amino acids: CASSFFAGEQETQYF. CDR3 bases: TGTGCCAGCAGTTTCTTTGCGGGGGAACAAGAGACCCAGTACTTC.